This T cell receptor beta chain came from a study of Ad26.COV2.S vaccination and SARS-CoV-2 variants. Study outcomes and limitations: Spike-specific responses of CD8+ and CD4+ T cells were reported to display substantial breadth after vaccination.

The germline gives CDR1 MGHRA, CDR2 YSYEKL. The CDR3 extends over 16 amino acids. Trimming cost V 0 bases and J 4 bases; bases outside gene matches: 3. Measured with immunoSEQ multiplex PCR; TCRdb has only the in-frame clones, and not every one. The sample includes 350,000 to 400,000 clones, about 88% of them seen just once. In the case of this clone: Antigen unknown.

Treatment of the sample: over 15 received Ad26.COV2.S at low or high dose, single or two shots; about 5 received placebo; per-sample allocation not given. The samples were gathered on day 63 after the first injection of vaccine or placebo. Sequencing was performed on peripheral blood, taken in a trial of Ad26.COV2.S vaccine versus placebo. The chain uses TRBV4-1 and TRBJ2-2, with 9 bases aligning to TRBD2. The TCR originated in a person between 18 and 65 years old who received the Ad26.COV2.S COVID-19 vaccine or a placebo. CDR3 DNA: TGCGCCAGCAGCCAAGAAGCGGGGGGTGCCACCGGGGAGCTGTTTTTT. Its translation: CASSQEAGGATGELFF.